This T cell receptor beta chain was found in a study of shared clonotypes between healthy human individuals. Regarding the study as a whole: An expected dependence of interdonor clonotype sharing on sequencing depth was noted.

With respect to this clone: What it recognizes is unknown.

Method: immunoSEQ multiplex PCR; TCRdb's copy keeps in-frame clones and lacks some. The data contain approximately 1.4 million clones, nearly 99% of them singletons. The CDR3 sequence is 16 residues long. The germline CDR1 and CDR2 sequences are MGHRA and YSYEKL. Trimming at V came to 4 bases and at J to 0 bases, leaving 5 bases not matched to a gene. The healthy adult donors were HIV-negative and reported no recent acute infections or vaccinations. The sample taken for sequencing was naive CD4+ T cells sorted from blood. Subset of the sample: CD45RA+ positively selected. This clonotype was sampled from a man under 40 in good health. V usage is TRBV4-1 and J usage is TRBJ2-3, with 9 bases fitting TRBD2. The CDR3 DNA reads as TGCGCCAGCAGCCCCACTAGCGGGCTAAGCACAGATACGCAGTATTTT. It encodes CASSPTSGLSTDTQYF.